The 13 T cell receptor beta chains given below trace back to one sample, sequenced in a study of cytomegalovirus exposure and HLA in healthy donors. The PCR used 60 Vbeta and 13 Jbeta primers. The protocol was immunoSEQ multiplex PCR, while the TCRdb copy is restricted to in-frame clones and leaves out a portion. The sample records around 140,000 clones, 80% being singletons. Material: PBMCs. Receptors originate from a man aged 35 to 55 in good health and CMV-seronegative.

The CDR3 DNA sequence: TGCAGCGCCTACCGGGACAGGAACACCGGGGAGCTGTTTTTT. This gives the protein CSAYRDRNTGELFF. V is TRBV29-1 and J is TRBJ2-2; 7 nucleotides line up with TRBD1. The V and J ends lost 7 bases and 1 base, in that order; junction bases with no gene match: 6. CDR3 length: 14 amino acids. Germline V lookup: CDR1 SQVTM, CDR2 ANQGSEA.

The V call is TRBV7-7, the J call TRBJ1-1; D remains unclear. Germline V gives CDR1 SSHAT, CDR2 FNYEAQ (reference sequence). This CDR3 comprises 13 residues. Trimming took 2 bases from V and 1 from J, leaving 5 bases between them. CDR3 loop: CASSLSGNTEAFF. In nucleotides, the CDR3 is TGTGCCAGCAGCTTATCGGGGAACACTGAAGCTTTCTTT.

The rearrangement joins TRBV19 to TRBJ2-3, with a possible D match to TRBD2 (5 bases). This CDR3 is 13 amino acids long. The V and J ends lost 4 bases and 10 bases respectively, with 15 bases between them. Germline-derived CDR1 and CDR2 are LNHDA and SQIVND (reference sequence). CDR3 bases: TGTGCCAGTAGTAGGACCCTCGACGGGGCGCAGTATTTT. Translation gives CASSRTLDGAQYF.

The J gene is TRBJ1-2, the V gene TRBV9; 9 bases align to TRBD1. This CDR3 spans 16 amino acids. The J segment lost 3 bases and the V segment lost 3 bases, leaving 9 bases of the junction unmatched. Per germline, CDR1 SGDLS and CDR2 YYNGEE. CDR3 region: CASSGALQGADYGYTF. The CDR3 DNA reads as TGTGCCAGCAGCGGAGCCTTACAGGGGGCGGACTATGGCTACACCTTC.

The V gene is TRBV18, the J gene TRBJ1-1, with TRBD1 as a possible D gene (5 bases). The V end lost 5 bases, the J end lost 1 base, and 8 bases lay between the germline ends. This CDR3 is 13 amino acids long. Germline loops: CDR1 KGHSH, CDR2 LQKENI. For the CDR3, the DNA is TGTGCCAGCTCAGCCGGACAGAACACTGAAGCTTTCTTT. It translates to CASSAGQNTEAFF.

This rearrangement joins TRBV18 to TRBJ1-5; 8 nucleotides align to TRBD1. CDR3 length equals 14 residues. Germline CDR1 is KGHSH and CDR2 is LQKENI. Trimming removed 3 bases from V and 2 bases from J; junction bases left unmatched: 0. CDR3 loop: CASSPTGGNQPQHF. Written as DNA, the CDR3 is TGTGCCAGCTCACCGACAGGGGGCAATCAGCCCCAGCATTTT.

The chain carries TRBV10-2 and TRBJ2-7, with D possibly TRBD2 on 6 matching bases. Germline V CDR1 and CDR2: WSHSY, SAAADI. V lost 8 bases and J 3 bases, leaving 17 bases between the germline ends. The CDR3 is 14 amino acids. The CDR3 loop reads CASQLGTPGYEQYF. The CDR3 DNA is TGCGCCAGCCAGTTAGGGACTCCGGGCTACGAGCAGTACTTC.

This clone was seen once. The CDR3 reads CASTLLADHNQPQHF. CDR3 bases: TGTGCCAGTACCTTGCTGGCGGATCACAATCAGCCCCAGCATTTT. The chain uses TRBV19 and TRBJ1-5, with D unresolved. The V gene's germline CDR1 is LNHDA and CDR2 SQIVND (reference sequence). This CDR3 region has 15 residues. Trimming removed 7 bases at V and 3 bases at J, with 16 bases between.

This chain connects TRBV30 to TRBJ2-7; no definite D call. The CDR3 length is 13 residues. Germline lookup yields CDR1 GTSNPN and CDR2 SVGIG (reference sequence). V shed 3 bases and J shed 4 bases, with 13 bases lying between them. The CDR3 reads CAWSPTLEYEQYF. The DNA of the CDR3 is TGTGCCTGGAGCCCTACACTGGAGTACGAGCAGTACTTC.

The chain uses TRBV28 and TRBJ2-5, with 9 bases that match TRBD1. The V gene end was trimmed by 6 bases and the J gene end by 3 bases; junction bases not matched to a gene: 14. The CDR3 extends over 17 amino acids. Germline CDR1 reads MDHEN; CDR2 reads SYDVKM. The CDR3 loop reads CASRRSLTGGTKETQYF. The CDR3 coding sequence is TGTGCCAGCAGGAGGTCCTTGACAGGGGGTACGAAAGAGACCCAGTACTTC.

The CDR3 sequence: CSAQFGGYTF. The DNA for the CDR3 is TGCAGTGCTCAATTCGGGGGCTACACCTTC. The chain uses TRBV20-1 and TRBJ1-2, with unresolved D. This CDR3 comprises 10 residues. Trimming pared 5 bases from V and 8 bases from J, leaving 9 bases between. Germline CDR1 reads DFQATT; CDR2 reads SNEGSKA (reference sequence).

The gene calls are TRBV4-1 and TRBJ2-1; 10 positions match TRBD2. CDR3 length: 15 amino acids. Germline V CDR1 and CDR2: MGHRA, YSYEKL. With V trimmed by 4 bases and J by 2 bases, 2 bases remained unmatched. The CDR3 loop reads CASSPLAGAYNEQFF. DNA of the CDR3: TGCGCCAGCAGCCCTCTAGCGGGGGCCTACAATGAGCAGTTCTTC.

This sequence joins TRBV7-3 and TRBJ1-5; 8 bases are a match to TRBD1. CDR1 is SGHTA, CDR2 FQGTGA, per germline. Trimming took 6 bases from V and 7 from J; bases not matched to a gene: 5. The CDR3 is 13 residues long. The CDR3 sequence: CASSNDRGQPQHF. DNA of the CDR3: TGTGCCAGCAGTAATGACAGGGGCCAGCCCCAGCATTTT.